Below, one T cell receptor (beta chain) is given with its context. This CDR3 contains 14 residues. Between the trimmed V and J ends, which lost 0 bases and 8 bases, there was a span of 11 bases. In germline, CDR1 is GTSNPN, CDR2 SVGIG (reference sequence). The data originate from a study of blood T cell repertoires in COVID-19. Background on the study: Samples representing acute and convalescent COVID-19 were sourced from the United States, Italy and Spain. T cells, B-cell-depleted T cells, or PBMCs supplied cDNA or gDNA.

In the authors' workflow: Amplified reference gene primers provided the basis for estimating nucleated cell counts. Sequenced by immunoSEQ multiplex PCR; TCRdb stores in-frame clones only, minus some. V, J and clone size were drawn from that table, and D and trimming were deduced from the DNA. The sample lists 90,000 to 110,000 clones, roughly 80% occurring once. The sample was peripheral blood. This chain links TRBV30 with TRBJ1-6; D is uncertain. This TCR came from a woman in her 70s with acute or convalescent COVID-19. CDR3 sequence: CAWSVGSGYSPLHF. The CDR3 bases are TGTGCCTGGAGTGTTGGATCGGGGTATTCACCCCTCCACTTT.